What follows are 28 T cell receptor beta chains derived from one specimen sequenced in a study of blood T cell repertoires in COVID-19. Sequenced by immunoSEQ multiplex PCR; TCRdb stores in-frame clones only, minus some. The profile covers 350,000 to 550,000 clones, with around 89% appearing a single time and more than 4% taken by the ten largest. The specimen sequenced was peripheral blood. All receptors come from a woman aged 30 to 39 with acute or convalescent COVID-19.

In DNA, the CDR3 is TGTGCCAGCAGAAAACAGGGGGCCATGAACACTGAAGCTTTCTTT. Translating gives CASRKQGAMNTEAFF. The J gene is TRBJ1-1, the V gene TRBV6-5; 9 nucleotides agree with TRBD1. Germline CDR1 reads MNHEY; CDR2 reads SVGAGI. CDR3 length equals 15 residues. The ends lost 6 bases at V and 0 bases at J; junction bases unmatched: 5.

The chain uses TRBV11-1 and TRBJ2-1; D gene unclear. The CDR3 is 15 residues long. The ends were cut back, 1 base at V and 7 bases at J, with 14 bases in the middle. From germline, CDR1 is SGHAT and CDR2 FQDESV (reference sequence). Here the CDR3 reads CASSLVALAGNEQFF. CDR3 DNA: TGTGCCAGCAGCTTAGTAGCCCTGGCTGGGAATGAGCAGTTCTTC.

This clone appeared a single time. V usage is TRBV5-1 and J usage is TRBJ2-7; the match to TRBD1 covers 7 bases. V trimming: 2 bases; J trimming: 4 bases; junction bases outside the gene matches: 9. The CDR3 consists of 15 residues. Germline CDR1 and CDR2: SGHRS and YFSETQ. The CDR3 protein is CASSLTTGRWYEQYF. The CDR3 DNA is TGCGCCAGCAGCTTAACGACAGGGCGTTGGTACGAGCAGTACTTC.

The V and J genes are TRBV27 and TRBJ1-1; D may be TRBD1 (6 bases). There are 14 residues in the CDR3. With 3 bases removed from V and 4 bases from J, the gap between germline ends came to 12 bases. Germline values: CDR1 MNHEY, CDR2 SMNVEV (reference sequence). The CDR3 region is CASSFSGGLTEAFF. CDR3 bases: TGTGCCAGCAGTTTCTCCGGGGGGCTCACTGAAGCTTTCTTT.

This sequence joins TRBV5-4 and TRBJ1-1, with 8 bases that match TRBD1. Trimming removed 4 bases from V and 7 bases from J; junction bases left unmatched: 6. Germline V CDR1 and CDR2: SGHNT, YYREEE (reference sequence). This CDR3 has 13 amino acids. The chain's CDR3 is CASSRQGYIEAFF. DNA of the CDR3: TGTGCCAGCAGCCGACAGGGGTATATTGAAGCTTTCTTT.

V gene TRBV18 combines with J gene TRBJ2-5; a weak D match, TRBD2 (5 bases). CDR1 is KGHSH and CDR2 is LQKENI in the germline V gene. V was trimmed by 1 base and J by 5 bases, leaving 11 bases between them. The CDR3 consists of 14 residues. CDR3 in DNA: TGTGCCAGCTCACCACAAGGAGGTTTGGAGACCCAGTACTTC. Amino acid sequence: CASSPQGGLETQYF.

Only a few counts were recorded for this clone. The chain recombines TRBV30 with TRBJ1-1, with D possibly matching TRBD1 (6 bases). From germline, CDR1 is GTSNPN and CDR2 SVGIG (reference sequence). The CDR3 is made up of 12 amino acids. The V and J ends lost 0 bases and 11 bases respectively, with 13 bases between them. The CDR3 spells CAWSVSGHMAFF. As DNA, the CDR3 is TGTGCCTGGAGTGTTTCGGGACATATGGCTTTCTTT.

The chain is built from TRBV19 and TRBJ1-2; tentative D call: TRBD1 (6 bases). The ends were cut back, 4 bases at V and 6 bases at J, with 12 bases in the middle. CDR3 length: 13 residues. Germline V CDR1 and CDR2: LNHDA, SQIVND (reference sequence). The CDR3 spells CASSTPGGHGYTF. The CDR3 coding sequence is TGTGCCAGTAGTACACCGGGGGGGCATGGCTACACCTTC.

The genes are TRBV2 and TRBJ2-7; 13 nucleotides match TRBD2. The germline V gene encodes CDR1 SNHLY and CDR2 FYNNEI. The CDR3 is 15 residues long. Unmatched junction bases numbered 6, after V lost 5 bases and J lost 5 bases. For the CDR3, the DNA is TGTGCCAGCAGTACTAGCGGGGGGGCCTCGGACGAGCAGTACTTC. It codes for CASSTSGGASDEQYF.

The CDR3 protein is CASRPSRDRSYEQYF. DNA for the CDR3: TGTGCCAGCAGACCGAGCCGGGACAGATCCTACGAGCAGTACTTC. V and J are TRBV7-2 and TRBJ2-7; 7 nucleotides line up with TRBD1. The V and J ends lost 6 bases and 1 base, in that order; junction bases with no gene match: 9. Germline-derived CDR1 and CDR2 are SGHTA and FQGNSA. This CDR3 is 15 amino acids long.

The chain has TRBV7-3 and TRBJ1-4; 8 bases line up with TRBD1. Germline loops: CDR1 SGHTA, CDR2 FQGTGA. The V segment lost 5 bases and the J segment 5 bases; nucleotides outside the gene matches: 7. The CDR3 is 15 amino acids. Written as DNA, the CDR3 is TGTGCCAGCAGCCCGACAGGGGCGATAAATGAAAAACTGTTTTTT. Amino acids: CASSPTGAINEKLFF.

This rearrangement joins TRBV5-1 to TRBJ1-1; perhaps TRBD1 as D (6 bases). This CDR3 has 17 amino acids. CDR1 is SGHRS and CDR2 is YFSETQ in the germline V gene. Trimming shortened V by 0 bases and J by 2 bases, and 17 bases separated the two germline ends. The CDR3 DNA follows: TGCGCCAGCAGCTTGGGGATTTATCAGGGGAGTAACACTGAAGCTTTCTTT. Amino acids: CASSLGIYQGSNTEAFF.

The chain joins TRBV7-3 to TRBJ2-3; perhaps TRBD2 as D (5 bases). CDR3 size: 16 residues. V lost 4 bases and J lost 2, with 16 bases in between. Germline CDR1 and CDR2: SGHTA and FQGTGA. The CDR3 DNA follows: TGTGCCAGCAGCTCACCTAAGGACGGACTCACAGATACGCAGTATTTT. Translated, it gives CASSSPKDGLTDTQYF.

The chain recombines TRBV6-4 with TRBJ1-3; maybe TRBD1 (5 bases). Between the trimmed V and J ends, which lost 7 bases and 0 bases, there was a span of 13 bases. Per germline, CDR1 MRHNA and CDR2 SNTAGT. The CDR3 runs to 15 residues. The CDR3 DNA follows: TGTGCCAGCACCGAACAGGAAATCTCTGGAAACACCATATATTTT. This gives the protein CASTEQEISGNTIYF.

The V call is TRBV5-4, the J call TRBJ2-1, with 12 positions matching TRBD2. V shed 5 bases and J 7 bases; nucleotides not matched to a gene: 7. The germline gives CDR1 SGHNT, CDR2 YYREEE (reference sequence). CDR3 length: 15 residues. The CDR3 DNA reads TGTGCCAGCAGGCTGCTAGCGGGGGGGCGGAATGAGCAGTTCTTC. Translating it yields CASRLLAGGRNEQFF.

As DNA, the CDR3 is TGTGCCAGCAGCGCAACGGGGGGATCCCCAGATACGCAGTATTTT. As protein: CASSATGGSPDTQYF. This rearrangement joins TRBV7-3 to TRBJ2-3; TRBD2 matches at 7 bases. Germline V CDR1 and CDR2: SGHTA, FQGTGA. This CDR3 spans 15 amino acids. The ends lost 5 bases at V and 4 bases at J; junction bases unmatched: 9. The whole variable domain, remainder taken from reference TRBV7-3 and TRBJ2-3, is GAGVSQTPSNKVTEKGKYVELRCDPISGHTALYWYRQSLGQGPEFLIYFQGTGAADDSGLPNDRFFAVRPEGSVSTLKIQRTERGDSAVYLCASSATGGSPDTQYFGPGTRLTVL.

The gene calls are TRBV15 and TRBJ2-7; perhaps TRBD1 as D (5 bases). Germline lookup yields CDR1 LNHNV and CDR2 YYDKDF (reference sequence). V gave up 0 bases and J gave up 4 bases, with 13 bases separating them. CDR3 length equals 15 residues. CDR3 in amino acids: CATSRDVRGAYEQYF. The CDR3 coding sequence is TGTGCCACCAGCAGAGATGTAAGGGGCGCTTACGAGCAGTACTTC.

The chain combines TRBV6-2 or TRBV6-3 with TRBJ1-6; unclear D gene. Germline CDR1 and CDR2: MNHEY and SVGEGT. The CDR3 consists of 15 residues. V dropped 0 bases and J dropped 7 bases, with 10 bases sitting between them. The CDR3 spells CASSYSTGGNSPLHF. The CDR3, as DNA: TGTGCCAGCAGTTACTCGACTGGAGGGAATTCACCCCTCCACTTT.

CDR3 amino acids: CASSTLPSSYNEQFF. The CDR3 DNA reads as TGCGCCAGCAGCACCCTCCCCAGCTCCTACAATGAGCAGTTCTTC. The rearrangement uses TRBV5-1 and TRBJ2-1; D uncertain. The CDR3 runs 15 residues. In germline, CDR1 is SGHRS, CDR2 YFSETQ. The ends were cut back, 4 bases at V and 0 bases at J, with 11 bases in the middle.

The genes are TRBV30 and TRBJ1-6; tentatively, D is TRBD1 (6 bases). V gave up 3 bases and J gave up 5 bases, with 8 bases separating them. The CDR3 consists of 13 residues. Germline V gene sequence: CDR1 GTSNPN, CDR2 SVGIG (reference sequence). DNA of the CDR3: TGTGCCTGGAGGGACAGTGATAATTCACCCCTCCACTTT. It encodes CAWRDSDNSPLHF.

V gene TRBV14 combines with J gene TRBJ1-6; D remains unclear. This CDR3 has 14 residues. Germline CDR1 is SGHDN and CDR2 is FVKESK. Trimming removed 5 bases at V and 6 bases at J, with 11 bases between. CDR3 loop: CASSITPTNSPLHF. In nucleotides, the CDR3 is TGTGCCAGCAGCATCACACCAACTAATTCACCCCTCCACTTT. The whole variable domain, remainder taken from reference TRBV14 and TRBJ1-6, is EAGVTQFPSHSVIEKGQTVTLRCDPISGHDNLYWYRRVMGKEIKFLLHFVKESKQDESGMPNNRFLAERTGGTYSTLKVQPAELEDSGVYFCASSITPTNSPLHFGNGTRLTVT.

The V call is TRBV28, the J call TRBJ2-7; possible D gene TRBD2, 6 bases. CDR1 MDHEN and CDR2 SYDVKM come from the germline V gene. Trimming pared 2 bases from V and 3 bases from J, leaving 11 bases between. CDR3 length: 14 residues. For the CDR3, the DNA is TGTGCCAGCAGTTTACTTGGCGGGGTCTACGAGCAGTACTTC. Translated: CASSLLGGVYEQYF.

The sample holds one count of this clone. The V gene is TRBV30, the J gene TRBJ2-2; D gene uncertain. V gave up 4 bases and J gave up 0 bases, with 3 bases separating them. The CDR3 contains 12 residues. Germline V gives CDR1 GTSNPN, CDR2 SVGIG (reference sequence). This chain's CDR3 is CAWTANTGELFF. The CDR3 DNA reads as TGTGCCTGGACAGCGAACACCGGGGAGCTGTTTTTT.

The V call is TRBV21-1, the J call TRBJ2-3; the DNA was not used to check the table's D call, TRBD1. TRBV21-1 is a listed pseudogene. CDR3 length equals 18 residues. CDR3 protein: CASSKVPWTRWSTDTQYF. In nucleotides, the CDR3 is TGTGCCAGCAGCAAAGTTCCTTGGACACGGTGGAGCACAGATACGCAGTATTTT.

The chain uses TRBV6-5 and TRBJ1-1; D is undetermined. CDR3 length: 13 amino acids. In germline, CDR1 is MNHEY, CDR2 SVGAGI. Trimming took off 2 bases at V and 2 bases at J, with 6 bases between the two ends. The CDR3: CASSYNINTEAFF. The CDR3 nucleotides read TGTGCCAGCAGTTACAACATTAACACTGAAGCTTTCTTT.

The gene calls are TRBV19 and TRBJ1-6; D is possibly TRBD1 (5 bases). Per germline, CDR1 LNHDA and CDR2 SQIVND (reference sequence). This CDR3 region has 14 residues. Trimming stripped 3 bases from V and 11 bases from J, with 14 bases between. CDR3 nucleotide sequence: TGTGCCAGTAGTATGGGGGGATTAGAGGCACCCCTCCACTTT. Protein product: CASSMGGLEAPLHF.

This clone was seen a single time. J is TRBJ2-3 and V is TRBV6-7, with D maybe TRBD1 (6 bases). TRBV6-7 is an open reading frame whose function is uncertain. The length of the CDR3 is 14 residues. The V and J ends lost 4 bases and 2 bases respectively, with 10 bases between them. The DNA for the CDR3 is TGTGCCAGCAGTTTGGACAGCAACACAGATACGCAGTATTTT. As protein: CASSLDSNTDTQYF.

The rearrangement links TRBV11-3 to TRBJ1-1, with 8 positions matching TRBD1. With 5 bases clipped from V and 3 bases from J, the junction kept 11 bases outside the gene matches. The germline CDR1 and CDR2 sequences are SGHNT and YENEEA. This CDR3 comprises 16 residues. The CDR3 DNA is TGTGCCAGCAGCCCCGGGTCCGAGGACAGGGACACTGAAGCTTTCTTT. Its protein product is CASSPGSEDRDTEAFF. The whole variable domain, remainder taken from reference TRBV11-3 and TRBJ1-1, is EAGVVQSPRYKIIEKKQPVAFWCNPISGHNTLYWYLQNLGQGPELLIRYENEEAVDDSQLPKDRFSAERLKGVDSTLKIQPAELGDSAVYLCASSPGSEDRDTEAFFGQGTRLTVV.